The text below deals with one TCR beta chain. The record originates from a study of blood T cells in healthy people across ages. Primers used in a second PCR of about 6 to 11 cycles were a sample-barcoded 5' primer and a J-beta primer mix. TCRdb reprocessed the 5' RACE reads via MiXCR and lists one record per CDR3 protein. The table has approximately 850,000 distinct CDR3 sequences, 40% to 50% seen once. With V trimmed by 0 bases and J by 4 bases, 4 bases remained unmatched. The CDR3 is 16 amino acids. Germline assignment: CDR1 KGHDR and CDR2 SFDVKD. The chain has TRBV24-1 and TRBJ2-1; 8 bases fit TRBD2. The sequencing sample was made of blood. The receptor was derived from a man in his 60s in good health. CDR3 DNA: TGTGCCACCAGTGATTTGGCGTCGGGGGGGTACAATGAGCAGTTCTTC. It is translated as CATSDLASGGYNEQFF.